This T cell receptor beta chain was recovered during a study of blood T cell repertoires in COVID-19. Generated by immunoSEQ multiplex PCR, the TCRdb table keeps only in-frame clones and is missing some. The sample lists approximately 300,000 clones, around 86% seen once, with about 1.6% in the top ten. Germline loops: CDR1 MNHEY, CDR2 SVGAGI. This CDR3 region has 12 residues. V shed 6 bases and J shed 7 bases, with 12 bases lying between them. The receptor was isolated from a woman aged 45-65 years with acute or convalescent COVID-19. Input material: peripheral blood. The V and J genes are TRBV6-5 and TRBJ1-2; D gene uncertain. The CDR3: CASSPEVGGYTF. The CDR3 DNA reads TGTGCCAGCAGCCCCGAGGTCGGTGGCTACACCTTC.